This TCR beta chain is drawn from a study of identifying expanded T cells in peripheral blood (dated by TCRdb to the late 2010s). Regarding the study in general: Four technical replicates, made by sequencing separate aliquots from the same pool of genomic DNA, were compared pairwise.

Paper-wide results and their limitations: Across all healthy-donor time intervals, the beta-binomial model significantly cut both the number of clones called differentially abundant and the false-positive rate. It was expected by the authors that biological variance in healthy repertoires might increase further over much longer intervals, such as months to years. Variance in clone template counts between approximately two-week samples significantly increased with total template count across all healthy donors. Around 1.3 differentially abundant clones were flagged by the binomial model between technical replicates, whereas about 15 and 19 were flagged over approximately two weeks and four weeks, respectively.

From cysteine to phenylalanine, the CDR3 is 13 amino acids long. Only CDR3 DNA is held: 39 bases, read in frame from base 1. V is pared back by 0 bases and J by 4 bases, with 6 bases lying between the germline termini. The germline V gene (reference sequence) supplies CDR1 LNHDA and CDR2 SQIVND. With respect to this clone: What antigen it recognizes has not been identified. No much larger clone is present one base from it, and per-base qualities are unavailable.

The immunoSEQ Assay, which relies on bias-controlled multiplex PCR amplification of genomic DNA, was used to profile TCRbeta CDR3 regions. Processing in the source paper ran as follows. The absolute abundance of each unique TCRbeta CDR3 region was quantified after sequences were collapsed and filtered. Two models were used to test differential abundance: a binomial model (Fisher-equivalent) and a beta-binomial model that adds time-dependent variance fitted from healthy donors. Clones with fewer than 5 combined templates were excluded, and clones with Benjamini-Hochberg FDR below 0.01 were called differentially abundant. In the beta-binomial model, variance was expressed as a function of the total template count across the two samples, in the form v = (b*log(k)+a)^2. The clones in this table, taken by TCRdb from immuneACCESS, are in-frame only. Not every clone is retained; where verified, under half of the shortfall comes from an unresolved V gene, and the cause of the rest is unknown. Clone size and the V and J calls come from that table; the DNA yielded D and trimming. Present in this sample are about 100,000 clones, 88% of which were seen just once. 5.5% of the sample lies in the top ten.

No immune events such as infections were documented for the healthy donors during the collection period. Healthy-donor blood repertoires served as a training cohort to calibrate time-dependent variance in a beta-binomial model of T-cell clone differential abundance. The training cohort was composed of 10 or so healthy donors, 3 female and 7 male. An age range of roughly 29 to 65 years, with an average of about 45 years, was recorded for the donors. Obtained from a commercial supplier, whole blood was collected from each healthy donor at three time points set two weeks apart. Genomic DNA was extracted from unsorted whole blood for immunosequencing.

The clonotype originates from a person aged 18 to 70 in good health. The chain is made from TRBV19 and TRBJ1-2; a confident D gene designation cannot be given. Sequenced sample: blood. The CDR3 protein: CASSIDGRYGYTF. The nucleotide sequence reads as follows: TGTGCCAGTAGTATAGATGGGCGCTATGGCTACACCTTC.